This TCR beta chain stems from a study of blood T cells in healthy people across ages. The donors, all healthy, were Caucasians living in Russia, aged about 6 to 90. No fewer than 5.5 micrograms of total RNA were isolated from every sample. Through a sample-barcoded 5' primer and a J-beta primer mix, a second PCR was run for roughly 6 to 12 cycles. MiXCR, applied by TCRdb to the 5' RACE reads, yields one record per CDR3 protein. The repertoire consists of about a million distinct CDR3 sequences, with roughly 50% occurring once and the leading ten covering about an eighth. The receptor's source is a man aged 30 to 39 in good health. Sample: blood.

CDR3 amino acids: CASSPTQSSYNEQFF. The CDR3 DNA follows: TGTGCCAGCTCACCAACACAGAGCTCCTACAATGAGCAGTTCTTC. V is TRBV18 and J is TRBJ2-1; D is uncertain. The CDR3 has 15 residues. Per germline, CDR1 KGHSH and CDR2 LQKENI. The V end was cut by 2 bases, the J end by 0 bases, with 8 bases between.